Listed below are T cell receptor beta chains from one sample, sequenced in a study of blood T cell repertoires in COVID-19. TCRdb's copy holds only in-frame clones and misses some; the assay was immunoSEQ multiplex PCR. The sample carries hundreds of thousands of clones, over 80% recorded once. The specimen was peripheral blood. Receptors originate from a woman younger than 35 with acute or convalescent COVID-19. The CDR3 runs from the conserved cysteine through the conserved F or W. The D gene is left open where the match is weak. Expanded clones get a size class; other rows say once, few or many, or leave the size out.

v_call	clone_size	d_call	j_call	cdr3_aa	cdr3_nt
TRBV3-1/TRBV3-2	.	.	TRBJ1-1	CASSRTDTEAFF	TGTGCCAGCAGCCGCACAGACACTGAAGCTTTCTTT
TRBV18	.	.	TRBJ1-2	CASSRGMDGYGYTF	TGTGCCAGCTCCCGGGGGATGGACGGTTATGGCTACACCTTC
TRBV28	.	TRBD1	TRBJ1-3	CASSSLQGQFGNTIYF	TGTGCCAGCAGTTCGTTACAGGGGCAGTTTGGAAACACCATATATTTT
TRBV6-5	.	.	TRBJ1-2	CASSLGVYVGGYTF	TGTGCCAGCAGCTTAGGGGTGTATGTCGGTGGCTACACCTTC
TRBV13	once	TRBD2	TRBJ2-7	CASSLGAGVSYEQYF	TGTGCCAGCAGCTTAGGAGCGGGGGTATCCTACGAGCAGTACTTC
TRBV5-5	.	TRBD1	TRBJ2-5	CASSPGTGYGETQYF	TGTGCCAGCAGTCCTGGGACAGGGTATGGGGAGACCCAGTACTTC
TRBV3-1/TRBV3-2	.	TRBD1	TRBJ1-5	CASSLGTGRNQPQHF	TGTGCCAGCAGCCTCGGGACAGGGAGAAATCAGCCCCAGCATTTT
TRBV4-3	.	.	TRBJ2-7	CASSQGMKAGSYEQYF	TGCGCCAGCAGCCAAGGAATGAAGGCAGGCTCCTACGAGCAGTACTTC
TRBV7-9	.	TRBD1	TRBJ2-7	CASSSLQGAHSYEQYF	TGTGCCAGCAGTTCTTTACAGGGGGCCCACTCCTACGAGCAGTACTTC
TRBV15	.	TRBD2	TRBJ2-1	CATSRDNAGEYNEQFF	TGTGCCACCAGCAGAGATAATGCGGGGGAGTACAATGAGCAGTTCTTC
TRBV5-1	.	.	TRBJ1-1	CASSPRGGPETEAFF	TGCGCCAGCAGCCCCCGGGGGGGGCCGGAGACTGAAGCTTTCTTT
TRBV6-6	.	TRBD1	TRBJ1-1	CASRETGEDFGAFF	TGTGCCAGCAGAGAGACAGGGGAAGATTTTGGGGCTTTCTTT
TRBV10-1	.	.	TRBJ1-5	CPRSRGGNQPQHF	TGCCCCCGCAGCCGGGGGGGTAATCAGCCCCAGCATTTT
TRBV10-2	.	.	TRBJ1-2	CASSESPRYDYGYTF	TGCGCCAGCAGTGAGTCGCCCAGGTATGACTATGGCTACACCTTC
TRBV6-4	.	.	TRBJ1-5	CASSDSMETPQHF	TGTGCCAGCAGTGACTCAATGGAGACGCCCCAGCATTTT
TRBV24-1	.	TRBD2	TRBJ2-7	CATSPRLGLAGDYEQYF	TGTGCCACCAGCCCTAGATTGGGGCTAGCGGGGGACTACGAGCAGTACTTC
TRBV19	once	TRBD1	TRBJ2-7	CASSIDLFPVRGSYEQYF	TGTGCCAGTAGTATAGATCTCTTTCCGGTCAGGGGGTCCTACGAGCAGTACTTC
TRBV29-1	.	.	TRBJ2-5	CSVVTSGAQYF	TGCAGCGTTGTGACTAGTGGTGCCCAGTACTTC
TRBV5-8	.	.	TRBJ2-4	CASSRDIRGIQYF	TGTGCCAGCAGCCGGGACATACGAGGGATTCAGTACTTC
TRBV24-1	.	.	TRBJ1-3	CATSDSGTPGNTIYF	TGTGCCACCAGTGATAGCGGGACACCCGGAAACACCATATATTTT
TRBV27	.	TRBD1	TRBJ1-2	CASSTDRERSYGYTF	TGTGCCAGCTCGACCGACAGGGAAAGGAGCTATGGCTACACCTTC
TRBV27	.	TRBD1	TRBJ2-3	CASSIGTGGSDTQYF	TGTGCCAGCAGTATTGGGACAGGGGGTTCAGATACGCAGTATTTT
TRBV28	.	.	TRBJ1-5	CASIIRIHSNQPQHF	TGTGCCAGCATCATCAGGATCCATAGCAATCAGCCCCAGCATTTT
TRBV27	.	.	TRBJ2-3	CASAPRGAGTDTQYF	TGTGCCAGCGCCCCCCGGGGGGCCGGCACAGATACGCAGTATTTT
TRBV10-3	.	TRBD1	TRBJ1-1	CAISEQQGNAEAFF	TGTGCCATCAGTGAACAACAGGGGAACGCTGAAGCTTTCTTT
TRBV9	.	.	TRBJ1-2	CASSPRGDVGGYTF	TGTGCCAGCAGCCCAAGAGGCGATGTAGGAGGCTACACCTTC
TRBV19	.	TRBD1	TRBJ1-1	CASSIGGGGTEAFF	TGTGCCAGTAGTATAGGAGGGGGCGGCACTGAAGCTTTCTTT
TRBV5-1	.	.	TRBJ1-1	CASSFGRDTEAFF	TGCGCCAGCAGCTTTGGTCGGGACACTGAAGCTTTCTTT
TRBV5-6	.	TRBD1	TRBJ1-1	CASSLRGTGGTEAFF	TGTGCCAGCAGCTTGCGAGGGACAGGGGGCACTGAAGCTTTCTTT
TRBV6-2/TRBV6-3	.	.	TRBJ1-5	CASSPQVGGRNQPQHF	TGTGCCAGCAGCCCCCAGGTGGGGGGACGCAATCAGCCCCAGCATTTT
TRBV12-3/TRBV12-4	.	.	TRBJ1-2	CASSLETGGYTF	TGTGCCAGCAGTTTAGAGACAGGAGGCTACACCTTC
TRBV12-3/TRBV12-4	.	.	TRBJ1-2	CASSLNRVGYTF	TGTGCCAGCAGTTTAAACAGAGTCGGCTACACCTTC
TRBV24-1	few	.	TRBJ1-2	CATSDPGFLYGYTF	TGTGCCACCAGTGATCCCGGGTTCCTGTATGGCTACACCTTC
TRBV19	.	.	TRBJ1-6	CASSSGGSLHF	TGTGCCAGTAGTAGTGGGGGGAGCCTCCACTTT
TRBV7-2	.	TRBD2	TRBJ2-3	CASSHPGTSGDTQYF	TGTGCCAGCAGCCATCCCGGGACTAGTGGAGATACGCAGTATTTT
TRBV4-1	.	TRBD2	TRBJ2-5	CASSQDWVLAFQETQYF	TGCGCCAGCAGCCAAGATTGGGTACTAGCGTTCCAAGAGACCCAGTACTTC
TRBV9	.	TRBD1	TRBJ1-1	CASSTPNRGAFF	TGTGCCAGCAGCACCCCTAACAGGGGAGCTTTCTTT
TRBV30	once	.	TRBJ2-7	CAWTPGHETYEQYF	TGTGCCTGGACCCCGGGACATGAAACCTACGAGCAGTACTTC
TRBV9	.	TRBD1	TRBJ2-3	CASSVARDRGSDTQYF	TGTGCCAGCAGCGTAGCTCGTGACAGGGGCTCAGATACGCAGTATTTT
TRBV3-1/TRBV3-2	few	.	TRBJ1-6	CASSLDRDYNSPLHF	TGTGCCAGCAGCCTCGACAGAGATTATAATTCACCCCTCCACTTT
TRBV13	.	.	TRBJ1-1	CASSLGRVEAFF	TGTGCCAGCAGCTTAGGGAGGGTTGAAGCTTTCTTT
TRBV15	.	.	TRBJ1-1	CATSSRRGGGGTEAFF	TGTGCCACCAGCAGTAGGCGGGGAGGGGGGGGAACTGAAGCTTTCTTT
TRBV19	once	TRBD1	TRBJ2-3	CASSSYTGTGGADTQYF	TGTGCCAGTAGCTCCTACACCGGGACAGGGGGCGCAGATACGCAGTATTTT
TRBV19	once	.	TRBJ1-2	CASSRSQGYYGYTF	TGTGCCAGTAGTAGATCACAGGGCTACTATGGCTACACCTTC
TRBV9	.	TRBD2	TRBJ2-5	CASSVSGGGRQETQYF	TGTGCCAGCAGCGTTTCTGGGGGGGGTCGCCAAGAGACCCAGTACTTC
TRBV30	once	.	TRBJ1-3	CAWARGSGNTIYF	TGTGCCTGGGCTCGAGGGTCTGGAAACACCATATATTTT
TRBV6-5	.	.	TRBJ1-6	CASSQGSYNSPLHF	TGTGCCAGCAGTCAGGGTTCCTATAATTCACCCCTCCACTTT
TRBV5-1	.	.	TRBJ1-4	CASSLRGGGSEKLFF	TGCGCCAGCAGCTTGAGAGGGGGAGGGAGTGAAAAACTGTTTTTT
TRBV12-3/TRBV12-4	.	.	TRBJ1-2	CASSLTPYGYTF	TGTGCCAGCAGTTTAACACCTTATGGCTACACCTTC
TRBV6-2/TRBV6-3	.	TRBD1	TRBJ1-5	CASSYTGGNNQPQHF	TGTGCCAGCAGTTATACAGGGGGCAACAATCAGCCCCAGCATTTT
TRBV7-9	.	TRBD1	TRBJ1-2	CASNDRGLGGYTF	TGTGCCAGCAACGACAGGGGGCTAGGCGGCTACACCTTC
TRBV7-2	.	TRBD2	TRBJ2-2	CASSPRLAWVGELFF	TGTGCCAGCAGCCCAAGACTAGCGTGGGTCGGGGAGCTGTTTTTT
TRBV5-8	.	.	TRBJ1-2	CASSHTGNYGYTF	TGTGCCAGCAGCCACACAGGAAACTATGGCTACACCTTC
TRBV10-3	.	.	TRBJ2-4	CAISDSDGLAKNIQYF	TGTGCCATCAGTGACTCCGACGGACTAGCCAAAAACATTCAGTACTTC
TRBV6-1	once	TRBD1	TRBJ1-1	CASSTRQGYTEAFF	TGTGCCAGCAGTACGAGACAGGGGTACACTGAAGCTTTCTTT